The rows below give T cell receptor beta chains drawn from one sample of a study of blood T cell repertoires in COVID-19. The protocol was immunoSEQ multiplex PCR, while the TCRdb copy is restricted to in-frame clones and leaves out a portion. The table records about 200,000 clones, 70% to 90% of them present only once. The sequenced sample was PBMCs or T cells enriched from blood (not recorded which). These receptor sequences come from a man aged 25 to 40 who had recovered from COVID-19. CDR3s include the opening cysteine and the closing phenylalanine or tryptophan. The D gene is left open where the match is weak. Rows may omit the clone size; those that give it use once, few, many or a size class.

size: NA; V: TRBV15; D: TRBD2; J: TRBJ2-7; CDR3: CATSVTTSLSSYEQYF; DNA: TGTGCCACCAGCGTAACGACTAGCCTGAGCTCCTACGAGCAGTACTTC
size: once; V: TRBV28; D: TRBD1; J: TRBJ1-1; CDR3: CASSSPGGRSTEAFF; DNA: TGTGCCAGCAGTTCACCAGGGGGGAGGAGCACTGAAGCTTTCTTT
size: NA; V: TRBV18; D: NA; J: TRBJ2-7; CDR3: CASSPLEDYEQYF; DNA: TGTGCCAGCTCACCACTAGAGGATTACGAGCAGTACTTC
size: NA; V: TRBV7-9; D: NA; J: TRBJ2-1; CDR3: CASSSLQGWNEQFF; DNA: TGTGCCAGCAGCTCACTCCAGGGATGGAATGAGCAGTTCTTC
size: NA; V: TRBV6-5; D: NA; J: TRBJ2-7; CDR3: CASGQLAPAYF; DNA: TGTGCCAGCGGGCAACTAGCCCCGGCGTACTTC
size: NA; V: TRBV28; D: TRBD1; J: TRBJ1-5; CDR3: CASSLMRQGQPQHF; DNA: TGTGCCAGCAGTTTAATGAGACAGGGGCAGCCCCAGCATTTT
size: NA; V: TRBV27; D: NA; J: TRBJ2-2; CDR3: CASSLYRTGELFF; DNA: TGTGCCAGCAGTTTATATCGCACCGGGGAGCTGTTTTTT
size: NA; V: TRBV7-9; D: NA; J: TRBJ1-5; CDR3: CASSSQDRLSNQPQHF; DNA: TGTGCCAGCAGCTCACAAGACAGACTCAGCAATCAGCCCCAGCATTTT
size: few; V: TRBV4-3; D: TRBD1; J: TRBJ2-1; CDR3: CASSQDGTGNNEQFF; DNA: TGCGCCAGCAGCCAAGATGGGACAGGTAACAATGAGCAGTTCTTC
size: NA; V: TRBV3-1/TRBV3-2; D: NA; J: TRBJ1-6; CDR3: CASSQDPGLNSPLHF; DNA: TGTGCCAGCAGCCAAGATCCAGGGCTGAATTCACCCCTCCACTTT
size: NA; V: TRBV9; D: NA; J: TRBJ2-2; CDR3: CASSVGRTGELFF; DNA: TGTGCCAGCAGCGTAGGCCGGACCGGGGAGCTGTTTTTT
size: NA; V: TRBV30; D: TRBD1; J: TRBJ1-1; CDR3: CAWVHRGHYTEAFF; DNA: TGTGCCTGGGTCCACAGGGGTCACTACACTGAAGCTTTCTTT
size: once; V: TRBV4-3; D: TRBD2; J: TRBJ2-2; CDR3: CASSTRLAGTGELFF; DNA: TGCGCCAGCAGCACGCGACTAGCGGGAACCGGGGAGCTGTTTTTT
size: once; V: TRBV9; D: NA; J: TRBJ1-4; CDR3: CASSVAGQSNEKLFF; DNA: TGTGCCAGCAGCGTAGCTGGGCAGTCTAATGAAAAACTGTTTTTT
size: NA; V: TRBV19; D: NA; J: TRBJ1-1; CDR3: CASSIGGSWATEAFF; DNA: TGTGCCAGTAGTATAGGCGGGTCTTGGGCCACTGAAGCTTTCTTT
size: NA; V: TRBV4-2; D: TRBD1; J: TRBJ1-2; CDR3: CASSQDLSGDPGGYGYTF; DNA: TGTGCCAGCAGCCAAGATCTGTCGGGGGATCCAGGGGGCTATGGCTACACCTTC
size: few; V: TRBV28; D: TRBD1; J: TRBJ1-2; CDR3: CASSFVGQGYGYTF; DNA: TGTGCCAGCAGTTTTGTGGGACAGGGGTATGGCTACACCTTC
size: NA; V: TRBV7-9; D: NA; J: TRBJ2-6; CDR3: CASSPRAGANVLTF; DNA: TGTGCCAGCAGCCCCCGAGCCGGGGCCAACGTCCTGACTTTC
size: NA; V: TRBV7-8; D: NA; J: TRBJ1-5; CDR3: CASSLIGGQPQHF; DNA: TGTGCCAGCAGCTTAATCGGCGGTCAGCCCCAGCATTTT
size: NA; V: TRBV2; D: TRBD1; J: TRBJ1-2; CDR3: CASSDRVLGYGYTF; DNA: TGTGCCAGCAGCGACAGGGTACTGGGCTATGGCTACACCTTC
size: NA; V: TRBV5-4; D: TRBD1; J: TRBJ2-2; CDR3: CASSLAGTGSTGELFF; DNA: TGTGCCAGCAGCTTGGCCGGGACAGGGAGCACCGGGGAGCTGTTTTTT
size: NA; V: TRBV10-1; D: TRBD2; J: TRBJ2-1; CDR3: CASSKAGGSNEQFF; DNA: TGCGCCAGCAGTAAAGCGGGGGGGAGCAATGAGCAGTTCTTC
size: NA; V: TRBV4-1; D: NA; J: TRBJ2-7; CDR3: CASSQDEAEDLSYEQYF; DNA: TGCGCCAGCAGCCAAGATGAGGCGGAAGATCTCTCCTACGAGCAGTACTTC
size: NA; V: TRBV24-1; D: TRBD1; J: TRBJ2-2; CDR3: CATSDWTGKNTGELFF; DNA: TGTGCCACCAGTGACTGGACAGGGAAGAACACCGGGGAGCTGTTTTTT
size: NA; V: TRBV21-1; D: NA; J: TRBJ1-2; CDR3: CASRKPTGPTYGYTF; DNA: TGTGCCAGCAGAAAACCCACAGGGCCGACCTATGGCTACACCTTC
size: once; V: TRBV10-3; D: NA; J: TRBJ1-5; CDR3: CAISDSQYQPQHF; DNA: TGTGCCATCAGTGATTCACAGTATCAGCCCCAGCATTTT